One and the same sample provided the 15 T cell receptor beta chains below, sequenced in a study of T-cell reconstitution after alpha-beta-depleted transplantation in children. Unique molecular identifiers were incorporated during preparation of the TCRbeta library. Each CDR3 protein gets one entry after TCRdb re-called the PCR reads with MiXCR. The sample has some 590,000 distinct CDR3 sequences, approximately 10% seen once. Source: PBMCs from the stem cell graft donor, taken from the stem cell graft. Every receptor here comes from a human donor who donated a stem cell graft to a child with acute myeloid leukemia.

The chain couples TRBV3-1 to TRBJ1-6; 8 nucleotides line up with TRBD1. Germline CDR1 LGHDT, CDR2 YNNKEL (reference sequence). The ends lost 4 bases at V and 9 bases at J; junction bases unmatched: 8. The CDR3 spans 15 residues. CDR3 in amino acids: CASSRPQGAFSPLHF. In DNA form, the CDR3 reads TGTGCCAGCAGCCGTCCTCAGGGGGCCTTTTCACCCCTCCACTTT.

About this clonotype: The junction and the germline gene differ at one end; a read error may be behind it. The rearrangement uses TRBV7-3 and TRBJ2-7; D gene ambiguous. Germline loops: CDR1 SGHTA, CDR2 FQGTGA. This CDR3 spans 10 amino acids. CDR3 residues: CASSLRQHKF. DNA of the CDR3: TGTGCCAGCAGCTTACGTCAACACAAGTTC.

There are many counts of this clonotype. The chain employs TRBV29-1 and TRBJ2-7, with 8 nucleotides matching TRBD2. The CDR3 covers 14 residues. With 5 bases clipped from V and 1 base from J, the junction kept 7 bases outside the gene matches. CDR1 is SQVTM, CDR2 ANQGSEA, per germline. The CDR3 region has the DNA TGCAGCGTTTATCTAGCGGGTCGTTCCTACGAGCAGTACTTC. Translating it yields CSVYLAGRSYEQYF.

This clonotype was counted a few times. The chain employs TRBV7-9 and TRBJ2-7; D perhaps matches TRBD2 (5 bases). V was cut by 5 bases and J by 4 bases, with 18 bases left in between. This CDR3 has 15 amino acids. Germline V gene data show CDR1 as SEHNR and CDR2 as FQNEAQ (reference sequence). This CDR3 is CASSSTGKRVYEQYF. The CDR3 region has the DNA TGTGCCAGCAGCAGCACGGGAAAGAGGGTTTACGAGCAGTACTTC.

The chain uses TRBV12-3 or TRBV12-4 and TRBJ2-7, with D unclear. The V end lost 5 bases, the J end lost 1 base, and 9 bases lay between the germline ends. This CDR3 has 13 residues. This chain's CDR3 is CASSDTASYEQYF. CDR3 coding DNA: TGTGCCAGCAGTGACACAGCATCCTACGAGCAGTACTTC.

This clonotype was counted at least ten times. The genes are TRBV29-1 and TRBJ1-3, with unresolved D. CDR1 SQVTM and CDR2 ANQGSEA come from the germline V gene. The ends were cut back, 7 bases at V and 2 bases at J, with 12 bases in the middle. This CDR3 is 13 amino acids long. The CDR3 region is CSGLGGTGNTIYF. The CDR3 DNA follows: TGCAGCGGCCTAGGAGGGACTGGAAACACCATATATTTT.

This clonotype was picked up a small number of times. This chain's CDR3 is CSATWRTPYEQYF. CDR3 sequence (DNA): TGCAGTGCTACGTGGCGGACTCCCTACGAGCAGTACTTC. The gene calls are TRBV20-1 and TRBJ2-7; D is perhaps TRBD2 (5 bases). V lost 4 bases and J 2 bases, leaving 12 bases between the germline ends. This CDR3 region has 13 residues. Germline values: CDR1 DFQATT, CDR2 SNEGSKA (reference sequence).

This chain uses TRBV5-1 with TRBJ2-5, with a weak D call TRBD1 (7 bases). Germline assignment: CDR1 SGHRS and CDR2 YFSETQ. The V and J ends lost 4 bases and 2 bases respectively, with 15 bases between them. This CDR3 has 15 amino acids. CDR3 sequence: CASSPGGGGQETQYF. DNA of the CDR3: TGCGCCAGCAGCCCCGGAGGGGGCGGGCAAGAGACCCAGTACTTC.

This clonotype was counted ten times or more. The V call is TRBV5-1, the J call TRBJ2-7; D not resolved. Trimming pared 4 bases from V and 3 bases from J, leaving 14 bases between. Per germline, CDR1 SGHRS and CDR2 YFSETQ. CDR3 length: 14 amino acids. The CDR3 DNA is TGCGCCAGCAGCCTGTCTAGTAAGGGCTACGAGCAGTACTTC. Translating gives CASSLSSKGYEQYF.

The V and J genes are TRBV30 and TRBJ2-2; TRBD1 matches at 8 bases. The V gene end was trimmed by 6 bases and the J gene end by 9 bases; junction bases not matched to a gene: 6. The CDR3 sequence is 12 residues long. Germline CDR1 and CDR2: GTSNPN and SVGIG (reference sequence). CDR3 residues: CACGQGSRELFF. Written as DNA, the CDR3 is TGTGCCTGCGGACAGGGCAGTCGGGAGCTGTTTTTT.

This clonotype was observed many times. The rearrangement joins TRBV11-1 to TRBJ2-5; D ambiguous. The germline V gene has CDR1 SGHAT and CDR2 FQDESV (reference sequence). V was pared by 2 bases and J by 5 bases, with 9 bases between. This CDR3 has 13 residues. Here the CDR3 reads CASSLLLWETQYF. The CDR3 DNA sequence: TGTGCCAGCAGCTTATTACTGTGGGAGACCCAGTACTTC. The full variable domain, with the rest looked up from reference TRBV11-1 and TRBJ2-5, is EAEVAQSPRYKITEKSQAVAFWCDPISGHATLYWYRQILGQGPELLVQFQDESVVDDSQLPKDRFSAERLKGVDSTLKIQPAELGDSAMYLCASSLLLWETQYFGPGTRLLVL.

The V call is TRBV18, the J call TRBJ2-1; tentative D call: TRBD2 (6 bases). The ends were cut back, 4 bases at V and 9 bases at J, with 10 bases in the middle. The CDR3 spans 12 residues. Germline loops: CDR1 KGHSH, CDR2 LQKENI. The CDR3 DNA reads TGTGCCAGCTCACGGGACGGGGGTGAGCAGTTCTTC. Translation gives CASSRDGGEQFF.

This clonotype has ten or more counts. This rearrangement joins TRBV10-3 to TRBJ2-3; TRBD1 or TRBD2 may be the D gene (5 bases each). CDR3 length equals 12 residues. V was cut by 11 bases and J by 2 bases, with 11 bases left in between. Per the germline V gene, CDR1 is ENHRY and CDR2 is SYGVKD. CDR3 in DNA: TGTGCCGTTGGGGGTTCCACAGATACGCAGTATTTT. Residues: CAVGGSTDTQYF.

The table lists this clonotype with many counts. The V and J genes are TRBV28 and TRBJ2-5; 11 nucleotides match TRBD2. The CDR3 covers 15 residues. Per the germline V gene, CDR1 is MDHEN and CDR2 is SYDVKM. The V gene end was trimmed by 5 bases and the J gene end by 4 bases; junction bases not matched to a gene: 6. Here the CDR3 DNA reads TGTGCCAGCAGTCAATATAGCGGGGGGGTAGAGACCCAGTACTTC. It translates to CASSQYSGGVETQYF.

This clonotype was seen only a few times. The rearrangement joins TRBV6-5 to TRBJ2-7; D is unclear. The germline V and J ends were trimmed by 5 bases and 9 bases, with 11 bases remaining between them. CDR3 length: 11 amino acids. CDR1 is MNHEY and CDR2 is SVGAGI in the germline V gene. CDR3 sequence: CASSDVKAQYF. CDR3 DNA: TGTGCCAGCAGTGACGTAAAGGCGCAGTACTTC.